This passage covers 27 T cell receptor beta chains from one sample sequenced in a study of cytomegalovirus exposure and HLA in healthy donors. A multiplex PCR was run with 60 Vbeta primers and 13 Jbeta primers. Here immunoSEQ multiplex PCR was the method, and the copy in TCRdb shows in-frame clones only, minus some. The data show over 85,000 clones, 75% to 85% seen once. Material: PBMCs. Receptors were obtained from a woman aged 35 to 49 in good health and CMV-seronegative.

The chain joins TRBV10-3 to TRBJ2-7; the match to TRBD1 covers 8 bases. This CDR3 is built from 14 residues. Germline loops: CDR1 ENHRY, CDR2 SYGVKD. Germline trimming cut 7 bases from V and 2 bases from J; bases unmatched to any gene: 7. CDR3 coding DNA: TGTGCCATCACCCACGGACAGGGACCCTACGAGCAGTACTTC. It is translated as CAITHGQGPYEQYF.

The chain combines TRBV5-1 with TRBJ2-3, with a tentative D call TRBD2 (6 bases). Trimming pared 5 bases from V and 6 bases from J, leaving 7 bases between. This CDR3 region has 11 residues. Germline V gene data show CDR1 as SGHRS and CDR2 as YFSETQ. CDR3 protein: CASRAGDTQYF. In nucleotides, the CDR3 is TGCGCCAGCAGGGCGGGGGATACGCAGTATTTT. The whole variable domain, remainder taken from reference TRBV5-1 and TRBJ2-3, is KAGVTQTPRYLIKTRGQQVTLSCSPISGHRSVSWYQQTPGQGLQFLFEYFSETQRNKGNFPGRFSGRQFSNSRSEMNVSTLELGDSALYLCASRAGDTQYFGPGTRLTVL.

CDR3 protein: CASSIVAGGRTGELFF. The DNA of the CDR3 is TGTGCCAGTAGTATAGTAGCGGGGGGGAGGACCGGGGAGCTGTTTTTT. V usage is TRBV19 and J usage is TRBJ2-2; 11 bases are a match to TRBD2. V was pared by 1 base and J by 5 bases, with 3 bases of the junction left unmatched. CDR3 length equals 16 residues. Germline V gene sequence: CDR1 LNHDA, CDR2 SQIVND (reference sequence).

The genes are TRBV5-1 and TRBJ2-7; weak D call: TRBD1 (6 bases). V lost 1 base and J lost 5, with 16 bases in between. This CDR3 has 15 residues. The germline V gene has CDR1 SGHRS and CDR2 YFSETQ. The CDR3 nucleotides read TGCGCCAGCAGCTTGTTGGCAGGGGCGACCCACGAGCAGTACTTC. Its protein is CASSLLAGATHEQYF.

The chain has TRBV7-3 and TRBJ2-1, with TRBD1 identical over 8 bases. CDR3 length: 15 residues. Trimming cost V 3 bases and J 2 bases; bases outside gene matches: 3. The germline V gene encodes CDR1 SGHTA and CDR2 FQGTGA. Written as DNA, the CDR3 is TGTGCCAGCAGCTTCGACAGGGGAACCTACAATGAGCAGTTCTTC. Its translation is CASSFDRGTYNEQFF.

CDR3 region: CASSFGGGSGKYEQYF. The CDR3 DNA follows: TGTGCCAGCAGTTTTGGGGGAGGTAGCGGGAAGTACGAGCAGTACTTC. The rearrangement links TRBV27 to TRBJ2-7; 8 bases fit TRBD2. This CDR3 spans 16 amino acids. The germline V gene has CDR1 MNHEY and CDR2 SMNVEV (reference sequence). Trimming took 3 bases from V and 4 from J; bases not matched to a gene: 11.

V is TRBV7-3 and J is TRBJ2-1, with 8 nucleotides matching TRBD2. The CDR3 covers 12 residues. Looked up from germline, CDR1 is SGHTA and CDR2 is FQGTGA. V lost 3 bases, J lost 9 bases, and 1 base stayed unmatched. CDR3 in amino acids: CASSFGGAEQFF. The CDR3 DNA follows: TGTGCCAGCAGCTTCGGGGGGGCTGAGCAGTTCTTC.

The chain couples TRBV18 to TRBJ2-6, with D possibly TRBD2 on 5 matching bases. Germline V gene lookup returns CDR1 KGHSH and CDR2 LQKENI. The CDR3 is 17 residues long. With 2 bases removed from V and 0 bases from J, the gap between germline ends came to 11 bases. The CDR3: CASSPGLGGSGANVLTF. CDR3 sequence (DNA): TGTGCCAGCTCACCAGGGTTAGGAGGCTCTGGGGCCAACGTCCTGACTTTC.

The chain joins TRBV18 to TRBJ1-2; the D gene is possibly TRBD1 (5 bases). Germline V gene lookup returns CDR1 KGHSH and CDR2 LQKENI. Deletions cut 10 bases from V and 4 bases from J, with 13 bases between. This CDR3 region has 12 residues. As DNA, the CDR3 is TGTGCCACCGGGGGAAACCGCTATGGCTACACCTTC. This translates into CATGGNRYGYTF.

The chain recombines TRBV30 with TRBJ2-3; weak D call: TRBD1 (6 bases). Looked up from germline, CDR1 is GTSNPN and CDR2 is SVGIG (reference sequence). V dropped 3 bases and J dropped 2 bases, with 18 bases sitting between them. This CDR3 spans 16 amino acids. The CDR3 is CAWSTQGRLDTDTQYF. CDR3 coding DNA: TGTGCCTGGAGCACACAGGGAAGATTGGACACAGATACGCAGTATTTT.

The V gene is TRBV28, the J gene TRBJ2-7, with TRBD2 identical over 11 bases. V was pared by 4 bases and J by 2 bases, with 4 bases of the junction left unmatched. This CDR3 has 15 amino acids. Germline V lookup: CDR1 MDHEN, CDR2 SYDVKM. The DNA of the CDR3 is TGTGCCAGCAGTTCCGGGACTAGCGGAACCTACGAGCAGTACTTC. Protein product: CASSSGTSGTYEQYF.

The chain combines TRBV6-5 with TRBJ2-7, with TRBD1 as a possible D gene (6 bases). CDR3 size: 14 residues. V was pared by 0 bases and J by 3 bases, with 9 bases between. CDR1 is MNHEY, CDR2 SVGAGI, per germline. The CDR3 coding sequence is TGTGCCAGCAGTTACTCGTGGGGGCACTACGAGCAGTACTTC. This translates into CASSYSWGHYEQYF.

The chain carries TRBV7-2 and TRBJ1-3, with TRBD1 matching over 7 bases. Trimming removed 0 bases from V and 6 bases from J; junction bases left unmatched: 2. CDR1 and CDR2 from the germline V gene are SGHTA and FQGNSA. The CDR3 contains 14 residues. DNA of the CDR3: TGTGCCAGCAGCTTAGCAGGGGGCCCAAACACCATATATTTT. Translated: CASSLAGGPNTIYF.

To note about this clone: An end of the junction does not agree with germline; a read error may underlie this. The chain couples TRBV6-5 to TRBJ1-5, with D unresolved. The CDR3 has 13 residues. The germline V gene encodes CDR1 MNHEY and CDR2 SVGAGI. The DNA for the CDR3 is TGTGCCGCCGGGGTGGATAGCAATCAGCCCCAGAATTTT. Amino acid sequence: CAAGVDSNQPQNF.

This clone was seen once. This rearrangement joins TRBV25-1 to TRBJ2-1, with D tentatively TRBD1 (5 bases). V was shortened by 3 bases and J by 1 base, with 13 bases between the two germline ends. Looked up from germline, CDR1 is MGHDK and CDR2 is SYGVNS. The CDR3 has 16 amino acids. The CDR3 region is CASSDSAGRSYNEQFF. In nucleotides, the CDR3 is TGTGCCAGCAGTGATTCCGCAGGGCGATCCTACAATGAGCAGTTCTTC.

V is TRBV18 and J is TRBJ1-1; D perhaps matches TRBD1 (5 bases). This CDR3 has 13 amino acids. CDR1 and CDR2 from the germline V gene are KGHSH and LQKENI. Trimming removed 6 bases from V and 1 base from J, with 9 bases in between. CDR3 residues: CASSYDRNTEAFF. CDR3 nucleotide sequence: TGTGCCAGCTCTTACGACAGGAACACTGAAGCTTTCTTT.

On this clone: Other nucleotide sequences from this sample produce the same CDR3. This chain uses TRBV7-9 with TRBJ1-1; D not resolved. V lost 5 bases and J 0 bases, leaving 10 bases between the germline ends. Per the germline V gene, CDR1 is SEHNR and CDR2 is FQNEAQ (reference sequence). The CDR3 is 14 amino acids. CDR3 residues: CASSPTGMNTEAFF. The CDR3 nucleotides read TGTGCCAGCAGCCCGACCGGGATGAACACTGAAGCTTTCTTT.

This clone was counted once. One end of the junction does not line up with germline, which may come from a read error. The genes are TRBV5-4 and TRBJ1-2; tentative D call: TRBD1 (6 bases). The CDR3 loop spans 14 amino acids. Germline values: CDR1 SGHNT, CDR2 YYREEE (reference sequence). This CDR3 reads CASSTTGGSYGYPF. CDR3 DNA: TGTGCCAGCAGCACCACGGGGGGCTCCTATGGCTACCCCTTC.

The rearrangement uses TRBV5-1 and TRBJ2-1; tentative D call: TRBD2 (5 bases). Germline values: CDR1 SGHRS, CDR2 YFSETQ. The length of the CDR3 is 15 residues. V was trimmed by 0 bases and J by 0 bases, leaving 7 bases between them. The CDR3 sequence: CASSLDEGSYNEQFF. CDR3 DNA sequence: TGCGCCAGCAGCTTGGATGAGGGCTCCTACAATGAGCAGTTCTTC.

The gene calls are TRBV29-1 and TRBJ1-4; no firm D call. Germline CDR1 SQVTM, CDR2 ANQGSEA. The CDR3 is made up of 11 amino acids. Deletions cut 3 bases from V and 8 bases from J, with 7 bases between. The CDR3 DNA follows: TGCAGCGTTGATATCTTGGAAAAACTGTTTTTT. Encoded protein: CSVDILEKLFF.

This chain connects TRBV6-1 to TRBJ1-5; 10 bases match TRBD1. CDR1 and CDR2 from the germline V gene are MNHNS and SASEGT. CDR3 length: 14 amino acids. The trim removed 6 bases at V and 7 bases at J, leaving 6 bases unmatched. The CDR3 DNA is TGTGCCAGCAGGTTGGGGACAGGGGAACAGCCCCAGCATTTT. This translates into CASRLGTGEQPQHF.

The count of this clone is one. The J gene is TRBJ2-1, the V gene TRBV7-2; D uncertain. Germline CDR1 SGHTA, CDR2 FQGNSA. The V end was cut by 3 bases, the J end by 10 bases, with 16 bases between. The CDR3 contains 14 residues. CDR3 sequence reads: CASSLGGSAGEQFF. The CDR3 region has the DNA TGTGCCAGCAGCTTGGGTGGATCGGCAGGAGAGCAGTTCTTC.

The CDR3 protein is CASKGAAATNEKLFF. CDR3 in DNA: TGTGCCAGCAAAGGAGCCGCAGCAACTAATGAAAAACTGTTTTTT. The chain uses TRBV6-1 and TRBJ1-4; unclear D gene. Germline CDR1 is MNHNS and CDR2 is SASEGT. Trimming took off 7 bases at V and 0 bases at J, with 12 bases between the two ends. CDR3 length: 15 amino acids.

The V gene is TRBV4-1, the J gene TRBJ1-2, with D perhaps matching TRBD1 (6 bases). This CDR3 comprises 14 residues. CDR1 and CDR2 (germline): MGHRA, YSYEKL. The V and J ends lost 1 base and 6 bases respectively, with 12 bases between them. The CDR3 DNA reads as TGCGCCAGCAGCCAAGTCGGCAGGGGTGATGGCTACACCTTC. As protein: CASSQVGRGDGYTF.

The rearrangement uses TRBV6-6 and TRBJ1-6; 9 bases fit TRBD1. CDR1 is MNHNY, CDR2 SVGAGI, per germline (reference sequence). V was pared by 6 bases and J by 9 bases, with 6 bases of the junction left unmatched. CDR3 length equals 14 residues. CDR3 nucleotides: TGTGCCAGCAGGGGACAGGGAGGCGGTTCACCCCTCCACTTT. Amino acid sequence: CASRGQGGGSPLHF.

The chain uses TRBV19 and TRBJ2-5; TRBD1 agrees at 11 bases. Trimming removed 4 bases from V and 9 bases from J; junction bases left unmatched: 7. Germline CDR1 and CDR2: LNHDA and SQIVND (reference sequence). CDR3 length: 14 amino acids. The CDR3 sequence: CASSRGQGVQAQYF. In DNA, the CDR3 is TGTGCCAGTAGTAGGGGACAGGGGGTCCAGGCCCAGTACTTC.

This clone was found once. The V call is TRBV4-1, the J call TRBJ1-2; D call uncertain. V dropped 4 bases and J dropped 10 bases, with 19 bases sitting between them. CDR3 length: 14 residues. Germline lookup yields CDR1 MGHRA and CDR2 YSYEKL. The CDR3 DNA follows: TGCGCCAGCAGCCGGGGAGAGGGTTCCCTCTCCTACACCTTC. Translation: CASSRGEGSLSYTF.